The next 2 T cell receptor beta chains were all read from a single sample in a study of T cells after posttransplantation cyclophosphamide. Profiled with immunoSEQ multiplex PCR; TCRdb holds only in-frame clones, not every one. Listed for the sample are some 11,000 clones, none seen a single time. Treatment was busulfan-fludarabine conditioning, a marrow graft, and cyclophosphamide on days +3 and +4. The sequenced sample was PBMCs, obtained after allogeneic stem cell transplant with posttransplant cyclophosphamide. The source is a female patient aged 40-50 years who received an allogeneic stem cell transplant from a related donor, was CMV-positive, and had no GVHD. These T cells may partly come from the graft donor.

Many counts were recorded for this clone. CDR3 sequence: CASRKRAERSFVSYNEQFF. In DNA form, the CDR3 reads TGTGCCAGTCGTAAGAGGGCCGAACGGAGCTTCGTCTCCTACAATGAGCAGTTCTTC. The chain joins TRBV19 to TRBJ2-1, with TRBD2 as a possible D gene (5 bases). The CDR3 runs 19 residues. Germline V CDR1 and CDR2: LNHDA, SQIVND (reference sequence). Trimming shortened V by 8 bases and J by 0 bases, and 26 bases separated the two germline ends.

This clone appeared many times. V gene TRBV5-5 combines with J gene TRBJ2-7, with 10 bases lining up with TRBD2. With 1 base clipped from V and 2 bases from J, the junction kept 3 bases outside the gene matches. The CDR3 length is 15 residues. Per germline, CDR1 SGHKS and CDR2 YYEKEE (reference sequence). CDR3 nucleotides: TGTGCCAGCAGCTTGCGGCTAGCGGGAGCCTACGAGCAGTACTTC. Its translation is CASSLRLAGAYEQYF.